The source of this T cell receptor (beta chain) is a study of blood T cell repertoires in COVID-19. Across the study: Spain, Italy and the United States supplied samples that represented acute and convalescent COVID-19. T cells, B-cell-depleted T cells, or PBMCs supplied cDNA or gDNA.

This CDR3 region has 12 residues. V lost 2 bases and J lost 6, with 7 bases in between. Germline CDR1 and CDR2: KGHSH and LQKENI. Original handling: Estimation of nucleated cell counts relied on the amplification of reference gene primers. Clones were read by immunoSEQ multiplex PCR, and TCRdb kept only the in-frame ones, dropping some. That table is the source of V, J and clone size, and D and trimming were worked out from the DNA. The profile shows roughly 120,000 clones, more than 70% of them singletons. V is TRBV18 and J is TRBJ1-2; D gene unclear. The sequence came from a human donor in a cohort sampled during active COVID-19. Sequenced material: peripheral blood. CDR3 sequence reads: CASSPSENGYTF. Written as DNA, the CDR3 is TGTGCCAGCTCACCAAGCGAAAATGGCTACACCTTC.